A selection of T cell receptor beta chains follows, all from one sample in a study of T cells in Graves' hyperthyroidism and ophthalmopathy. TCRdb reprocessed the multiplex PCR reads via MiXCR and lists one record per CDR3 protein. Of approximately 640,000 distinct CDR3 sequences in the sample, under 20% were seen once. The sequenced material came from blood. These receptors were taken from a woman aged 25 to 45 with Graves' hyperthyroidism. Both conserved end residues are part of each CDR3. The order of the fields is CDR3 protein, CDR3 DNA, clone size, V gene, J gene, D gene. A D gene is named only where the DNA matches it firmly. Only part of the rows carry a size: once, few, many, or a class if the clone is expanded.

CASSPPRLWTGQFNQPQHF,TGTGCCAGCAGCCCACCCCGCCTTTGGACAGGGCAATTCAATCAGCCCCAGCATTTT,.,TRBV11-2,TRBJ1-5,TRBD1
CASSLPGQGRGELFF,TGTGCCAGCAGTTTACCCGGACAGGGCCGCGGGGAGCTGTTTTTT,many,TRBV28,TRBJ2-2,TRBD1
CASSQNAASSGANVLTF,TGTGCCAGCAGCCAGAACGCCGCCAGCTCTGGGGCCAACGTCCTGACTTTC,many,TRBV28,TRBJ2-6,.
CSARRGSQETQYF,TGCAGTGCTAGAAGGGGGTCCCAAGAGACCCAGTACTTC,many,TRBV20-1,TRBJ2-5,.
CASTGMRTEAFF,TGTGCCAGTACCGGGATGAGGACTGAAGCTTTCTTT,.,TRBV4-2,TRBJ1-1,.
CASSPTWGQGPTDTQYF,TGTGCCAGCAGCCCAACATGGGGACAGGGGCCCACAGATACGCAGTATTTT,many,TRBV7-9,TRBJ2-3,TRBD1
CASIPHYNSPLHF,TGTGCCAGCATACCCCATTATAATTCACCCCTCCACTTT,many,TRBV11-2,TRBJ1-6,.
CASSVRTSGAGELFF,TGTGCCAGCAGCGTAAGGACTAGCGGGGCCGGGGAGCTGTTTTTT,.,TRBV9,TRBJ2-2,TRBD2
CASSADSPSTDTQYF,TGTGCCAGCAGTGCTGACAGTCCTAGCACAGATACGCAGTATTTT,many,TRBV28,TRBJ2-3,.
CSVEPDRTSGTAYEQYF,TGCAGCGTTGAACCTGACCGGACTAGCGGGACAGCCTACGAGCAGTACTTC,few,TRBV29-1,TRBJ2-7,TRBD2
CASSQEWQGAFF,TGTGCCAGCAGCCAAGAATGGCAGGGGGCTTTCTTT,few,TRBV14,TRBJ1-1,.
CASQEGGPYEQYF,TGTGCCAGCCAAGAGGGAGGCCCCTACGAGCAGTACTTC,.,TRBV28,TRBJ2-7,.
CASSPLDRGQGNEQFF,TGTGCCAGCTCACCACTGGACAGGGGGCAGGGCAATGAGCAGTTCTTC,.,TRBV18,TRBJ2-1,TRBD1
CSARDTLAGEVEEKLFF,TGCAGTGCTAGAGATACCCTTGCAGGGGAAGTGGAGGAAAAACTGTTTTTT,.,TRBV20-1,TRBJ1-4,.
CASSRGTGEKETQYF,TGCGCCAGCAGCCGCGGGACAGGGGAAAAAGAGACCCAGTACTTC,.,TRBV5-1,TRBJ2-5,TRBD1
CASSQRAGTGNTEAFF,TGTGCCAGCAGTCAGCGCGCCGGGACAGGGAACACTGAAGCTTTCTTT,many,TRBV6-2/TRBV6-3,TRBJ1-1,TRBD1
CASSGPTSAQETQYF,TGTGCCAGCAGCGGCCCGACTAGCGCCCAAGAGACCCAGTACTTC,few,TRBV12-3/TRBV12-4,TRBJ2-5,TRBD2
CASNLYTGTDTQYF,TGTGCCAGCAACCTCTATACGGGCACAGATACGCAGTATTTT,few,TRBV6-1,TRBJ2-3,.
CSASYGTSSTEQFF,TGCAGTGCTAGTTATGGGACTAGCTCGACTGAGCAGTTCTTC,many,TRBV20-1,TRBJ2-1,TRBD2
CASSLLGAYNVLTF,TGTGCCAGCAGTTTACTGGGGGCCTACAACGTCCTGACTTTC,many,TRBV12-3/TRBV12-4,TRBJ2-6,.
CASSLATAGGGNQPQHF,TGTGCCAGCAGCTTAGCCACGGCAGGGGGGGGGAATCAGCCCCAGCATTTT,.,TRBV7-6,TRBJ1-5,TRBD1
CASSPSTTQETQYF,TGTGCCAGCAGCCCGAGTACTACCCAAGAGACCCAGTACTTC,few,TRBV13,TRBJ2-5,.
CASSFVAGEGANVLTF,TGCGCCAGCAGCTTTGTCGCAGGGGAAGGGGCCAACGTCCTGACTTTC,few,TRBV5-1,TRBJ2-6,.
CAIIGDRGSGELFF,TGTGCCATCATCGGAGACAGGGGGTCCGGGGAGCTGTTTTTT,many,TRBV10-3,TRBJ2-2,TRBD1
CASSLGGFSTNEKLFF,TGTGCCAGCAGTTTAGGGGGGTTTTCAACTAATGAAAAACTGTTTTTT,few,TRBV12-3/TRBV12-4,TRBJ1-4,.
CASSLLGAGSTDTQYF,TGTGCCAGCAGCTTATTGGGTGCGGGGAGCACAGATACGCAGTATTTT,many,TRBV7-2,TRBJ2-3,.
CASGVSLSSTVPYQPQHF,TGTGCTAGTGGCGTGTCCCTCTCCTCGACAGTCCCTTATCAGCCCCAGCATTTT,.,TRBV12-5,TRBJ1-5,.
CASSPTSEETQYF,TGTGCCAGCTCCCCTACTAGCGAAGAGACCCAGTACTTC,.,TRBV18,TRBJ2-5,TRBD2
CASSPRTANTEAFF,TGTGCCAGCTCCCCGAGGACAGCTAACACTGAAGCTTTCTTT,many,TRBV18,TRBJ1-1,.
CASSLSGTGANVLTF,TGTGCCAGCAGTTTATCAGGGACAGGGGCCAACGTCCTGACTTTC,many,TRBV28,TRBJ2-6,.
CSAREPGGPYNEQFF,TGCAGTGCTAGAGAGCCGGGAGGCCCCTACAATGAGCAGTTCTTC,many,TRBV20-1,TRBJ2-1,TRBD2
CASSQQPRRGELFF,TGTGCCAGCAGCCAACAGCCCCGAAGAGGGGAGCTGTTTTTT,many,TRBV3-1,TRBJ2-2,.
CASSSRTPASGMSNEQFF,TGTGCCAGCAGCTCAAGAACCCCCGCTAGCGGGATGTCCAATGAGCAGTTCTTC,.,TRBV13,TRBJ2-1,TRBD2
CAWSVAYSYEQYF,TGTGCCTGGAGTGTAGCGTACTCCTACGAGCAGTACTTC,many,TRBV30,TRBJ2-7,.
CACSGNNYGYTF,TGTGCCTGTTCCGGAAATAACTATGGCTACACCTTC,many,TRBV30,TRBJ1-2,.
CASSLDRGSTGTQYF,TGTGCCAGCAGCTTGGACAGGGGAAGTACGGGTACGCAGTATTTT,many,TRBV5-8,TRBJ2-3,TRBD1
CSASRTGQGTGTEAFF,TGCAGTGCTAGCCGAACAGGTCAGGGGACGGGCACTGAAGCTTTCTTT,.,TRBV20-1,TRBJ1-1,.
CSAGDSRGYEQYF,TGCAGTGCTGGGGACTCGCGCGGCTACGAGCAGTACTTC,few,TRBV20-1,TRBJ2-7,.
CASSPPIYSPLHF,TGTGCCAGCAGTCCGCCTATCTATTCACCCCTCCACTTT,.,TRBV28,TRBJ1-6,.
CASSLGSAGGPGGETQYF,TGCGCCAGCAGCCTGGGGTCAGCGGGAGGGCCTGGCGGGGAGACCCAGTACTTC,.,TRBV5-1,TRBJ2-5,TRBD2
CASSFALQGILRQGVKTQYF,TGTGCCAGCAGTTTCGCCTTACAGGGTATTTTGCGACAAGGAGTAAAGACCCAGTACTTC,few,TRBV6-1,TRBJ2-5,.
CSARDKGDCEQFF,TGCAGTGCTAGAGATAAGGGAGATTGTGAGCAGTTCTTC,.,TRBV20-1,TRBJ2-1,.
CASSLDGFFDGYTF,TGTGCCAGCAGCTTAGATGGATTTTTCGATGGCTACACCTTC,many,TRBV11-3,TRBJ1-2,.
CASSPSDRYYGYTF,TGTGCCAGTAGTCCGTCAGACCGATACTATGGCTACACCTTC,.,TRBV19,TRBJ1-2,.
CASSFNVGLAGLKGTDTQYF,TGTGCCAGCAGTTTTAACGTAGGACTAGCGGGTCTTAAGGGAACAGATACGCAGTATTTT,many,TRBV12-3/TRBV12-4,TRBJ2-3,TRBD2
CASSQELALNTGELFF,TGTGCCAGCAGCCAAGAACTAGCGTTAAACACCGGGGAGCTGTTTTTT,few,TRBV3-1,TRBJ2-2,TRBD2
CASSGGRVSYNEQFF,TGTGCCAGCAGTGGCGGCAGGGTCTCCTACAATGAGCAGTTCTTC,.,TRBV2,TRBJ2-1,.
CSAGQGLDEQYF,TGCAGTGCTGGACAGGGACTTGACGAGCAGTACTTC,.,TRBV20-1,TRBJ2-7,TRBD1
CASSYSGAHQPQHF,TGTGCCAGCAGTTACTCAGGGGCCCATCAGCCCCAGCATTTT,.,TRBV6-5,TRBJ1-5,.
CASSQDAEDEQYF,TGTGCCAGCAGCCAAGATGCCGAGGACGAGCAGTACTTC,few,TRBV3-1,TRBJ2-7,.
CASSTLRGGQYF,TGTGCCAGCAGCACCCTTCGGGGTGGGCAGTATTTT,few,TRBV7-2,TRBJ2-3,.
CASSLGQFLYGYTF,TGTGCCAGCAGTTTGGGGCAATTCCTCTATGGCTACACCTTC,many,TRBV28,TRBJ1-2,.
CASSPVRQIMSNQPQHF,TGTGCCAGCAGCCCCGTAAGACAAATCATGAGCAATCAGCCCCAGCATTTT,many,TRBV7-8,TRBJ1-5,.
CAWSVQGARAETQYF,TGTGCCTGGAGTGTTCAGGGGGCCCGGGCAGAGACCCAGTACTTC,many,TRBV30,TRBJ2-5,TRBD1
CASSLTARGYEQYF,TGTGCCAGCAGTTTAACGGCTAGGGGTTACGAGCAGTACTTC,many,TRBV27,TRBJ2-7,.
CATSDLPQENQNNEQFF,TGTGCCACCAGTGATCTCCCACAGGAGAACCAAAACAATGAGCAGTTCTTC,.,TRBV24-1,TRBJ2-1,.
CASRQWADTQYF,TGTGCCAGCAGACAGTGGGCAGATACGCAGTATTTT,many,TRBV27,TRBJ2-3,.
CAGSLVRSSYNEQFF,TGTGCCGGCAGCTTAGTCCGGAGCTCCTACAATGAGCAGTTCTTC,once,TRBV7-9,TRBJ2-1,.